Listed here are 24 T cell receptor beta chains from one sample, sequenced in a study of T cell clonality in common variable immunodeficiency. Findings and limits, study-wide: Fewer deletions and N-nucleotide insertions were reportedly seen in common variable immunodeficiency TCR beta sequences.

Method: immunoSEQ multiplex PCR; TCRdb's copy keeps in-frame clones and lacks some. The table records roughly 23,000 clones without singletons, the ten largest covering roughly 9.6%. For these TCRs, the target antigens are not known. Sequencing was done on a sample of peripheral blood mononuclear cells. These receptors were obtained from a human donor with common variable immunodeficiency.

CDR3 amino acids: CASSIRGTESSYEQYF. The sequenced part of the CDR3 DNA is TGTGCCAGTAGTATCAGGGGGACAGAGAGCTCCTACGAG. The rearrangement joins TRBV19 to TRBJ2-7; 7 positions match TRBD1. The DNA ends 3 residues before the CDR3 does, and the rest of the CDR3 is filled in from the germline J gene. V was clipped by 3 bases and J by 0 bases; unmatched bases: 8. Germline V gene sequence: CDR1 LNHDA, CDR2 SQIVND (reference sequence). The CDR3 totals 16 residues.

This clone was seen at least ten times. With the read ending 3 residues before the CDR3 end, the germline J gene is used to fill in that end. The chain couples TRBV6-1 to TRBJ2-1, with 10 bases matching TRBD2. CDR1 is MNHNS and CDR2 is SASEGT in the germline V gene. This CDR3 has 16 residues. The ends lost 4 bases at V and 9 bases at J; junction bases unmatched: 12. CDR3 residues: CASSGAKLAGAGEQFF. The sequenced CDR3 bases are TGTGCCAGCAGTGGGGCGAAGCTAGCGGGAGCGGGTGAG.

Details on this clone: With the read ending 3 residues before the CDR3 end, the germline J gene is used to fill in that end. V and J are TRBV5-1 and TRBJ2-3; the D gene is possibly TRBD2 (6 bases). CDR3 length: 13 amino acids. Germline lookup yields CDR1 SGHRS and CDR2 YFSETQ. Trimming cost V 7 bases and J 2 bases, with 11 bases left between them. The CDR3 sequence: CASRGSSTDTQYF. The CDR3 bases that were read are TGCGCCAGCCGGGGGAGTTCCACAGATACG.

This clone has ten or more counts. The read halts 3 residues ahead of the CDR3 end, with the missing end drawn from the germline J gene. The chain carries TRBV20-1 and TRBJ2-5; 7 bases line up with TRBD1. The CDR3 length is 13 residues. With 4 bases clipped from V and 3 bases from J, the junction kept 5 bases outside the gene matches. Germline V gene sequence: CDR1 DFQATT, CDR2 SNEGSKA (reference sequence). The sequenced part of the CDR3 DNA is TGCAGTGCTAAGGGACAGACAAAAGAGACC. Its protein product is CSAKGQTKET. The full CDR3 reads CSAKGQTKETQYF.

About this clone itself: Read sequence stops 3 residues before the CDR3 end, and the germline J gene provides the missing end. This rearrangement joins TRBV13 to TRBJ1-1, with a tentative D call TRBD1 (5 bases). Germline loops: CDR1 PRHDT, CDR2 FYEKMQ (reference sequence). Trimming took 2 bases from V and 5 from J, leaving 9 bases between them. This CDR3 is 13 amino acids long. CDR3 DNA, as far as it was read: TGTGCCAGCAGCTTACGGGGGGAGACTGAA. Residues: CASSLRGETE. The full CDR3 sequence reads CASSLRGETEAFF. The full variable domain, rest sourced from reference TRBV13 and TRBJ1-1, is AAGVIQSPRHLIKEKRETATLKCYPIPRHDTVYWYQQGPGQDPQFLISFYEKMQSDKGSIPDRFSAQQFSDYHSELNMSSLELGDSALYFCASSLRGETEAFFGQGTRLTVV.

Note on this clone: The CDR3 extends 3 residues past the end of the read, so its final part is completed from the germline J gene. The chain is built from TRBV29-1 and TRBJ1-2, with 9 bases fitting TRBD1. The CDR3 length is 12 residues. Germline values: CDR1 SQVTM, CDR2 ANQGSEA. With 6 bases clipped from V and 6 bases from J, the junction kept 5 bases outside the gene matches. CDR3 protein: CSVWDRAHGYTF. The sequenced part of the CDR3 DNA is TGCAGCGTCTGGGACAGGGCCCATGGC.

This clone has ten or more counts. The CDR3 end lies 3 residues beyond the end of the read and is filled in from the germline J gene. The chain couples TRBV5-1 to TRBJ1-1; D uncertain. There are 15 residues in the CDR3. Trimming pared 1 base from V and 3 bases from J, leaving 13 bases between. Germline loops: CDR1 SGHRS, CDR2 YFSETQ. CDR3 region: CASSLKTTWDTEAFF. The sequenced part of the CDR3 DNA is TGCGCCAGCAGCTTGAAGACTACCTGGGACACTGAA.

This clone occurred many times. The read finishes 3 residues shy of the CDR3 end, and the germline J gene is used to complete it. This sequence joins TRBV7-2 and TRBJ2-1; 10 bases agree with TRBD2. The junction had 3 bases not matched to a gene; V was cut back by 3 bases and J by 4 bases. Germline values: CDR1 SGHTA, CDR2 FQGNSA. The CDR3 extends over 15 amino acids. CDR3 protein: CASSLRTSGYNEQFF. CDR3 DNA (partial): TGTGCCAGCAGCTTGAGGACTAGCGGTTACAATGAG.

This clone was observed at least ten times. The read falls 3 residues short of the CDR3 end, and the missing part is taken from the germline J gene. The rearrangement joins TRBV10-1 to TRBJ1-4, with a tentative D call TRBD1 (5 bases). V gave up 9 bases and J gave up 10 bases, with 12 bases separating them. This CDR3 has 11 residues. CDR1 is WNHNN and CDR2 is SYGVQD in the germline V gene (reference sequence). CDR3 residues: CARFRGGKLFF. The DNA read from the CDR3 is TGCGCCAGATTCCGGGGGGGAAAA.

Concerning this clone: Relative to the germline gene, one junction end is altered; a read error may explain this. Read data end 3 residues before the CDR3 end; the end is taken from the germline J gene. The gene calls are TRBV7-9 and TRBJ2-7, with 8 bases matching TRBD1. Germline CDR1 and CDR2: SEHNR and FQNEAQ (reference sequence). The CDR3 sequence is 13 residues long. The chain's CDR3 is CSSGYDRGYEQYF. The covered CDR3 bases are TGTTCCAGCGGCTATGACAGGGGCTACGAG.

The sequenced CDR3 bases are TGTGCCAAAATAACAGGGCTTGGAACCTACGAG. As protein: CAKITGLGTYE. The full CDR3 protein is CAKITGLGTYEQYF. This sequence joins TRBV19 and TRBJ2-7; possibly TRBD1 for D (6 bases). The read gets to within 3 residues of the CDR3 end, and the germline J gene fills in the rest. CDR3 length: 14 residues. V shed 10 bases and J shed 2 bases, with 18 bases lying between them. Looked up from germline, CDR1 is LNHDA and CDR2 is SQIVND (reference sequence).

The sample holds a few counts of this clone. The sequence runs out 3 residues before the end of the CDR3; the remainder is reconstructed from the germline J gene. The V call is TRBV6-2 or TRBV6-3, the J call TRBJ2-1; 11 bases fit TRBD2. From germline, CDR1 is MNHEY and CDR2 SVGEGT. CDR3 length: 16 amino acids. V shed 5 bases and J 7 bases; nucleotides not matched to a gene: 10. The DNA read from the CDR3 is TGTGCCAGCAGTCCACTTAGCGGGGGGGCTGGGAATGAG. It codes for CASSPLSGGAGNE. The full CDR3 protein is CASSPLSGGAGNEQFF.

Concerning this clone itself: The CDR3 end lies 3 residues beyond the end of the read and is filled in from the germline J gene. This chain links TRBV7-9 with TRBJ1-5; D remains ambiguous. This CDR3 region has 11 residues. Trimming took 11 bases from V and 7 from J, leaving 12 bases between them. CDR1 and CDR2 from the germline V gene are SEHNR and FQNEAQ (reference sequence). The CDR3 here is CAHRLGQPQHF. CDR3 bases read: TGTGCCCACCGCCTAGGACAGCCC.

Worth noting for this clone: The CDR3 is cut off 3 residues early in the read; its end comes from the germline J gene. The chain is built from TRBV2 and TRBJ2-1; 7 positions agree with TRBD1. Germline values: CDR1 SNHLY, CDR2 FYNNEI. The trim removed 6 bases at V and 8 bases at J, leaving 1 base unmatched. The CDR3 has 11 amino acids. CDR3 loop: CASSQGDEQFF. CDR3 DNA, as far as it was read: TGTGCCAGCAGCCAGGGGGATGAG.

This clone was counted a few times. The CDR3 bases that were read are TGTGCCAGCTCACCAGGGACAGGAAACACC. It codes for CASSPGTGNT. The full-length CDR3 reads as CASSPGTGNTIYF. This chain uses TRBV18 with TRBJ1-3, with a tentative D call TRBD1 (6 bases). The read ends 3 residues before the CDR3 terminus; that terminus is restored from the germline J gene. The germline V and J ends were trimmed by 2 bases and 4 bases, with 6 bases remaining between them. Germline-derived CDR1 and CDR2 are KGHSH and LQKENI. The CDR3 sequence is 13 residues long. Full variable domain (outside the CDR3, taken from reference TRBV18 and TRBJ1-3): NAGVMQNPRHLVRRRGQEARLRCSPMKGHSHVYWYRQLPEEGLKFMVYLQKENIIDESGMPKERFSAEFPKEGPSILRIQQVVRGDSAAYFCASSPGTGNTIYFGEGSWLTVV.

In the case of this clone: The sequenced fragment ends 3 residues before the CDR3 boundary, so the rest is inferred from the germline J gene. The chain carries TRBV5-1 and TRBJ2-7, with a tentative D call TRBD1 (5 bases). Trimming removed 5 bases at V and 3 bases at J, with 12 bases between. The CDR3 spans 13 residues. Looked up from germline, CDR1 is SGHRS and CDR2 is YFSETQ. The sequenced CDR3 bases are TGCGCCAGCAGACTCGACAGTGGCTACGAG. Its translation: CASRLDSGYE. The entire CDR3 protein reads CASRLDSGYEQYF.

This clone was recorded a few times. The read falls 3 residues short of the CDR3 end, and the missing part is taken from the germline J gene. This sequence joins TRBV5-5 and TRBJ2-1; D is perhaps TRBD2 (5 bases). Trimming cost V 0 bases and J 8 bases, with 15 bases left between them. The CDR3 is made up of 15 amino acids. The germline CDR1 and CDR2 sequences are SGHKS and YYEKEE (reference sequence). The CDR3 DNA, read in part, is TGTGCCAGCAGCTTGGCCCCCGGGGATGGCGATGAG. This codes for CASSLAPGDGDE. The CDR3 in its entirety is CASSLAPGDGDEQFF.

Note on this clone: The read is 3 residues too short to cover the CDR3 end, so that end is filled in from the germline J gene. The rearrangement links TRBV19 to TRBJ1-2, with D perhaps TRBD1 (5 bases). The germline V gene has CDR1 LNHDA and CDR2 SQIVND (reference sequence). The CDR3 spans 15 residues. Trimming shortened V by 6 bases and J by 0 bases, and 14 bases separated the two germline ends. This CDR3 is CASRRRGDSNYGYTF. The sequenced part of the CDR3 DNA is TGTGCCAGTAGGCGTAGAGGGGACTCTAACTATGGC.

This clone was detected many times. The read is 3 residues too short to cover the CDR3 end, so that end is filled in from the germline J gene. This sequence joins TRBV19 and TRBJ2-7, with a possible D match to TRBD2 (6 bases). The CDR3 has 14 amino acids. Per the germline V gene, CDR1 is LNHDA and CDR2 is SQIVND (reference sequence). Deletions cut 6 bases from V and 2 bases from J, with 14 bases between. The part of the CDR3 DNA that was read is TGTGCCAGTAGAAAGGACTACACCACCTACGAG. Protein product: CASRKDYTTYE. The CDR3 in its entirety is CASRKDYTTYEQYF.

The sample holds many counts of this clone. The CDR3 end falls 3 residues outside the read, so it is completed with the germline J gene. The chain is built from TRBV5-1 and TRBJ2-2, with 7 bases matching TRBD2. V lost 4 bases and J lost 2; bases outside the gene matches: 8. The germline V gene encodes CDR1 SGHRS and CDR2 YFSETQ. This CDR3 contains 16 residues. CDR3 DNA (partial): TGCGCCAGCAGCCCCCGAAGCGGGGCCAACACCGGGGAG. This translates into CASSPRSGANTGE. The CDR3 as a whole reads CASSPRSGANTGELFF.

This clone occurred a few times. The missing CDR3 end, 3 residues past where the read stops, is filled in from the germline J gene. The V gene is TRBV2, the J gene TRBJ2-2; 8 bases map to TRBD2. The germline V gene has CDR1 SNHLY and CDR2 FYNNEI. V gave up 4 bases and J gave up 6 bases; unmatched junction bases: 4. This CDR3 contains 14 residues. Incomplete CDR3 DNA: TGTGCCAGCAGTGCACGGGGGGGCGCCGGGGAG. Translated: CASSARGGAGE. The whole CDR3 sequence is CASSARGGAGELFF.

As to this clone: The read comes to an end 3 residues before the CDR3 does, leaving the germline J gene to fill in the end. The chain carries TRBV6-1 and TRBJ1-2; D unclear. The CDR3 consists of 15 residues. Germline assignment: CDR1 MNHNS and CDR2 SASEGT. V dropped 1 base and J dropped 0 bases, with 9 bases sitting between them. The CDR3 loop is CASSEGLGPNYGYTF. Partial CDR3 DNA: TGTGCCAGCAGTGAAGGGCTTGGGCCTAACTATGGC.

On this clone itself: The read ends 3 residues before the CDR3 terminus; that terminus is restored from the germline J gene. The chain is built from TRBV2 and TRBJ2-1; 10 nucleotides line up with TRBD2. The CDR3 has 15 residues. Germline assignment: CDR1 SNHLY and CDR2 FYNNEI. V lost 5 bases to trimming and J lost 6 bases; unmatched junction nucleotides: 7. CDR3 DNA, as far as it was read: TGTGCCAGCAGTCTAAAGCGGGAGGGCCGCAATGAG. The encoded protein is CASSLKREGRNE. The full CDR3 reads CASSLKREGRNEQFF.

In its sample, this clone was seen a few times. The observed sequence ends 3 residues before the CDR3 terminus, with the missing tail filled in from the germline J gene. The chain is built from TRBV7-3 and TRBJ2-3, with TRBD2 matching 7 bases. CDR3 length: 14 residues. V lost 8 bases to trimming and J lost 2 bases; unmatched junction nucleotides: 7. Germline V lookup: CDR1 SGHTA, CDR2 FQGTGA. The sequenced part of the CDR3 DNA is TGTGCCAGCGGGAAGCGGGACCACACAGATACG. Its translation: CASGKRDHTDT. The CDR3 in its entirety is CASGKRDHTDTQYF. Filled out from reference TRBV7-3 and TRBJ2-3, the complete variable domain reads GAGVSQTPSNKVTEKGKYVELRCDPISGHTALYWYRQSLGQGPEFLIYFQGTGAADDSGLPNDRFFAVRPEGSVSTLKIQRTERGDSAVYLCASGKRDHTDTQYFGPGTRLTVL.